Listed below are T cell receptor beta chains from one sample, sequenced in a study of naive and memory T cell subsets. Each CDR3 protein is one row after TCRdb ran MiXCR on the 5' RACE reads. Among over 20,000 distinct CDR3 sequences listed, under 25% were seen once. These receptors came from a female donor in good health. Each CDR3 is given with its conserved first and last residue. A D gene is named only where the DNA matches it firmly. Some rows have no size entry. The others give once, few or many, or a class for an expanded clone.

>TRBJ2-3|few|TRBV6-5|-
TGTGCCAGCAGTGAACCGGGGCGGTCTAGCACAGATACGCAGTATTTT
CASSEPGRSSTDTQYF
>TRBJ2-5|few|TRBV4-1|-
TGTGCCAGCAGCTTACGAGAGACCCAGTACTTC
CASSLRETQYF
>TRBJ2-2|many|TRBV20-1|-
TGCAGTGCTTATGACAGAAACACCGGGGAGCTGTTTTTT
CSAYDRNTGELFF
>TRBJ1-1|-|TRBV20-1|TRBD1
TGCAGTGCTAGAGCCCTCGACAGGGGAATAACTGAAGCTTTCTTT
CSARALDRGITEAFF
>TRBJ1-5|-|TRBV10-3|-
TGTGCCATCAGTAGTAGCAATCAGCCCCAGCATTTT
CAISSSNQPQHF
>TRBJ1-6|-|TRBV7-9|-
TGTGCCAGCAGCTTCGAGACAGATCTTTATAATTCACCCCTCCACTTT
CASSFETDLYNSPLHF
>TRBJ2-1|many|TRBV4-2|TRBD2
TGTGCCAGCAGCCCCTCAGCGGGAGACTACAATGAGCAGTTCTTC
CASSPSAGDYNEQFF
>TRBJ1-2|-|TRBV20-1|TRBD1
TGCAGTGCTAGAGGGGACAGACAGGGAGGCTACACCTTC
CSARGDRQGGYTF
>TRBJ2-1|medium-sized|TRBV20-1|TRBD2
TGCAGCCCAGGACTAGACGGGGTGCAGTTCTTC
CSPGLDGVQFF
>TRBJ1-3|many|TRBV18|TRBD1
TGTGCCAGCTCGCAACAGGGGTCCGGAAACACCATATATTTT
CASSQQGSGNTIYF
>TRBJ2-1|medium-sized|TRBV18|-
TGTGCCAGCTCACGAATCGGACGTAGCTCCTACAATGAGCAGTTCTTC
CASSRIGRSSYNEQFF
>TRBJ1-1|medium-sized|TRBV11-2|-
TGTGCCAGCAGCTCGAACAGGGTATCAGCTTTCTTT
CASSSNRVSAFF
>TRBJ2-5|few|TRBV29-1|-
TGCAGCACCATTCCTCCCTACCCAAGAGAGACCCAGTACTTC
CSTIPPYPRETQYF
>TRBJ2-3|-|TRBV6-6|-
TGTGCCAGCAGTTATGGCCCTGGGACAGATACGCAGTATTTT
CASSYGPGTDTQYF
>TRBJ1-2|many|TRBV6-2/TRBV6-3|-
TGTGCCAGCAGTTCCGAACGGAGTAGCTACACCTTC
CASSSERSSYTF
>TRBJ1-1|-|TRBV12-3/TRBV12-4|-
TGTGCCAGCAGTTTCGTCGGGGACGGCACTGAAGCTTTCTTT
CASSFVGDGTEAFF
>TRBJ2-1|medium-sized|TRBV5-5|-
TGTGCCAGCAGCTTGGGTTTAATGGGAGAGGGTGAGCAGTTCTTC
CASSLGLMGEGEQFF
>TRBJ2-3|-|TRBV29-1|-
TGCAGCGTTGGACACACAGATACGCAGTATTTT
CSVGHTDTQYF
>TRBJ1-1|many|TRBV29-1|-
TGCAGCGTTGGTTGGGGGCCTAACACTGAAGCTTTCTTT
CSVGWGPNTEAFF
>TRBJ2-2|few|TRBV6-4|-
TGTGCCAGCAGTGACTCAGGGGACACCGGGGAGCTGTTTTTT
CASSDSGDTGELFF
>TRBJ2-7|few|TRBV29-1|-
TGCAGCGTTGAAGCTACAGGGTACGAGCAGTACTTC
CSVEATGYEQYF
>TRBJ1-5|few|TRBV20-1|-
TGCAGTGCCTCGGACATCTATAGCAATCAGCCCCAGCATTTT
CSASDIYSNQPQHF
>TRBJ2-2|-|TRBV9|TRBD2
TGTGCCAGCAGCGTGACTAGCTCTAACACCGGGGAGCTGTTTTTT
CASSVTSSNTGELFF
>TRBJ2-1|medium-sized|TRBV5-6|TRBD1
TGTGCCAGCATCCGTATCACCGGGACAGGGTCCTACAATGAGCAGTTCTTC
CASIRITGTGSYNEQFF
>TRBJ2-7|-|TRBV20-1|TRBD2
TGCAGTGCTAGAGACCACCGGGTTCGAGCGGGGGTAATGGGGGAGCAGTACTTC
CSARDHRVRAGVMGEQYF
>TRBJ2-1|-|TRBV6-5|-
TGTGCCAGCAGTCCCCTGGCGGGCGACTACAATGAGCAGTTCTTC
CASSPLAGDYNEQFF
>TRBJ2-1|-|TRBV10-3|TRBD2
TGTGCCATCAGTGAGGCTAGCGGGAGAGGTGAGCAGTTCTTC
CAISEASGRGEQFF
>TRBJ2-3|many|TRBV18|TRBD2
TGTGCCAGCTCACCACCGAGGGTTACTAGCGGGAGGCGCACAGATACGCAGTATTTT
CASSPPRVTSGRRTDTQYF
>TRBJ2-3|-|TRBV29-1|-
TGCAGCGTTGGAGTGACAACCCGCAGAGATACGCAGTATTTT
CSVGVTTRRDTQYF
>TRBJ2-5|medium-sized|TRBV7-2|TRBD2
TGTGCCAGCAGCTTCCCTGGAGCGGGACCGACCCAGTACTTC
CASSFPGAGPTQYF
>TRBJ1-1|medium-sized|TRBV7-9|-
TGTGCCAGCAGCCCCCATAGGACTGAAGCTTTCTTT
CASSPHRTEAFF
>TRBJ1-2|few|TRBV20-1|-
TGCAGTGCTAGAGATAAACAACGCCCATATGGCTACACCTTC
CSARDKQRPYGYTF
>TRBJ2-7|many|TRBV29-1|TRBD2
TGCAGCGTTAGGGCTGGCGGGAGGTCCTACGAGCAGTACTTC
CSVRAGGRSYEQYF
>TRBJ1-5|many|TRBV6-6|TRBD1
TGTGCCAGCAGTAACAGGGGCGGACAGCCCCAGCATTTT
CASSNRGGQPQHF
>TRBJ2-2|many|TRBV28|-
TGTGCCAGCAGTTTGAGGAATACCGGGGAGCTGTTTTTT
CASSLRNTGELFF
>TRBJ1-2|medium-sized|TRBV30|-
TGTGCCTGGAGTGTGGAGGGGCAGGGTGGCTACACCTTC
CAWSVEGQGGYTF
>TRBJ1-1|-|TRBV29-1|-
TGCAGCGTTGAGCTAAGGACTGCCGCTTTCTTT
CSVELRTAAFF
>TRBJ2-3|-|TRBV7-2|TRBD2
TGTGCCAGCAGCTTAGGTCCCACTAGCGGGGGTCAGGATACGCAGTATTTT
CASSLGPTSGGQDTQYF
>TRBJ2-3|few|TRBV7-2|TRBD2
TGTGCCAGCAGCTTACGAAGCGGGAGGACAGATACGCAGTATTTT
CASSLRSGRTDTQYF
>TRBJ2-7|many|TRBV6-1|TRBD1
TGTGCCAGCAGTCCTACAACAGGGGAACCCTACGAGCAGTACTTC
CASSPTTGEPYEQYF
>TRBJ1-6|many|TRBV5-6|TRBD1
TGTGCCAGCAGCTTGTCCAGGGGGCTCGACTTTTCACCCCTCCACTTT
CASSLSRGLDFSPLHF
>TRBJ2-3|-|TRBV19|-
TGTGCCAGTAGTGTCCGGGGGATTACAGATACGCAGTATTTT
CASSVRGITDTQYF
>TRBJ2-1|-|TRBV12-3/TRBV12-4|-
TGTGACAGCGGGCCCCGAGTGGATGAGCAGTTATTC
CDSGPRVDEQLF
>TRBJ2-5|many|TRBV20-1|TRBD2
TGCAGTGCTAGAGATGTACAGCGGGGCGGAGAGACCCAGTACTTC
CSARDVQRGGETQYF
>TRBJ2-3|few|TRBV7-9|-
TGTGCCAGCAGCCTTCGACAGGCCACAGATACGCAGTATTTT
CASSLRQATDTQYF
>TRBJ2-5|-|TRBV14|-
TGTGCCAGCAGCCAAGGCGTCCGATCGGAGACCCAGTACTTC
CASSQGVRSETQYF
>TRBJ2-6|medium-sized|TRBV10-3|TRBD1
TGTGCCATCGAGGGGGCCGGGGCCAACGTCCTGACTTTC
CAIEGAGANVLTF
>TRBJ1-5|few|TRBV20-1|-
TGCAGTTTGGTAGGGGGGCATAGCAATCAGCCCCAGCATTTT
CSLVGGHSNQPQHF
>TRBJ1-1|-|TRBV20-1|TRBD1
TGCAGTGCTAGAGTTGGGACAGGCCACACTGAAGCTTTCTTT
CSARVGTGHTEAFF
>TRBJ2-5|many|TRBV7-7|-
TGTGCTAGCAGCTTAGCGTTGGGGGCGGGAGAGACCCAGTACTTC
CASSLALGAGETQYF
>TRBJ1-5|-|TRBV2|-
TGTGCCAGTCGGGGGTCCTCCCAGCATTTT
CASRGSSQHF